This T cell receptor beta chain was recorded in a study of T cell responses to AZD1222 COVID-19 vaccine. Study-wide results and limits: White British ancestry dominated among donors, who included more females, and clonal diversity was possibly underestimated. An increase in Spike-specific TCR breadth and depth was observed after two AZD1222 doses. After the peak T cell response, and only then, were repertoires sampled.

This clone was seen just once. Its antigen remains unidentified. The table came from immunoSEQ multiplex PCR; TCRdb's copy has only in-frame clones and leaves some out. This table has 90,000 to 120,000 clones, more than 75% appearing once. Germline loops: CDR1 LGHDT, CDR2 YNNKEL (reference sequence). The CDR3 contains 11 residues. V shed 4 bases and J shed 0 bases, with 1 base lying between them. The receptor comes from an adult who received the MenACWY meningococcal vaccine as a control. The sample in question was peripheral blood, obtained 28 days after the second dose of the MenACWY control vaccine. The chain links TRBV3-1 (or the pseudogene TRBV3-2) to TRBJ2-7; D not certain. The CDR3 reads CASSRSYEQYF. CDR3 sequence (DNA): TGTGCCAGCAGCCGCTCCTACGAGCAGTACTTC.